Presented here are 5 T cell receptor beta chains from one specimen sequenced in a study of CD8+ T cells in alopecia areata. The treatment here: oral pan-JAK inhibitor, 5-10 mg twice daily. Investigators isolated RNA and reverse transcribed it into cDNA to act as the sequencing template. Method: immunoSEQ multiplex PCR; TCRdb's copy keeps in-frame clones and lacks some. The sample holds about 250,000 clones, 60% seen once. Source: CD4+ T cells sorted from blood, taken between weeks 51 and 54, from a patient treated with tofacitinib. All receptors derive from a human donor with alopecia areata.

The rearrangement joins TRBV25-1 to TRBJ2-7; the match to TRBD1 covers 9 bases. This CDR3 comprises 15 residues. Germline V gene lookup returns CDR1 MGHDK and CDR2 SYGVNS. J was trimmed by 0 bases and V by 3 bases; bases with no gene match: 3. The CDR3 region is CASSEQDRGSYEQYF. CDR3 coding DNA: TGTGCCAGCAGTGAGCAGGACAGGGGCTCCTACGAGCAGTACTTC.

The J gene is TRBJ2-6, the V gene TRBV5-1, with unresolved D. V lost 1 base to trimming and J lost 0 bases, with 8 bases between them. This CDR3 is built from 16 residues. CDR1 and CDR2 (germline): SGHRS, YFSETQ. CDR3: CASSLWGTSGANVLTF. The CDR3 bases are TGCGCCAGCAGCTTGTGGGGAACCTCTGGGGCCAACGTCCTGACTTTC. Full variable domain (remainder filled in from reference TRBV5-1 and TRBJ2-6): KAGVTQTPRYLIKTRGQQVTLSCSPISGHRSVSWYQQTPGQGLQFLFEYFSETQRNKGNFPGRFSGRQFSNSRSEMNVSTLELGDSALYLCASSLWGTSGANVLTFGAGSRLTVL.

The V and J genes are TRBV29-1 and TRBJ1-2, with D possibly matching TRBD1 (5 bases). The CDR3 contains 12 residues. V was pared by 6 bases and J by 4 bases, with 12 bases between. CDR1 and CDR2 from the germline V gene are SQVTM and ANQGSEA. CDR3 sequence: CSVPRGFYGYTF. In DNA form, the CDR3 reads TGCAGCGTCCCCCGGGGCTTCTATGGCTACACCTTC.

This clone was observed a few times. This chain uses TRBV29-1 with TRBJ2-3; maybe TRBD2 (5 bases). The CDR3 covers 16 residues. With 0 bases removed from V and 3 bases from J, the gap between germline ends came to 16 bases. Germline-derived CDR1 and CDR2 are SQVTM and ANQGSEA. CDR3: CSVEELRGVRTDTQYF. The CDR3, as DNA: TGCAGCGTTGAAGAACTACGGGGTGTGAGGACAGATACGCAGTATTTT.

CDR3 residues: CAWRKRDTVNSPLHF. The CDR3 bases are TGTGCCTGGAGGAAAAGGGACACGGTAAATTCACCCCTCCACTTT. The chain employs TRBV30 and TRBJ1-6; maybe TRBD1 (6 bases). V dropped 3 bases and J dropped 7 bases, with 16 bases sitting between them. The CDR3 has 15 amino acids. Looked up from germline, CDR1 is GTSNPN and CDR2 is SVGIG (reference sequence).